This TCR beta chain was profiled in a study of shared clonotypes between healthy human individuals. This table comes from immunoSEQ multiplex PCR, and its TCRdb copy is limited to in-frame clones, with some not included. Of some 690,000 clones in the sample, around 91% were seen once. CDR3 size: 14 residues. The V and J ends lost 6 bases and 0 bases respectively, with 11 bases between them. The germline V gene has CDR1 LNHNV and CDR2 YYDKDF (reference sequence). This clone was found a few times. What was sequenced was memory CD8+ T cells from PBMCs. Documented subset: CD45RO+ cells pooled with CCR7-negative TemRA cells. This receptor was identified in a man aged 18 to 30 in good health. Some clones in this sample may be carry-over from other donors' samples. The chain carries TRBV15 and TRBJ1-1, with D unresolved. The CDR3 loop reads CATSKRAVNTEAFF. The DNA for the CDR3 is TGTGCCACCAGTAAAAGGGCAGTGAACACTGAAGCTTTCTTT. Variable domain in full (rest from reference TRBV15 and TRBJ1-1): DAMVIQNPRYQVTQFGKPVTLSCSQTLNHNVMYWYQQKSSQAPKLLFHYYDKDFNNEADTPDNFQSRRPNTSFCFLDIRSPGLGDTAMYLCATSKRAVNTEAFFGQGTRLTVV.